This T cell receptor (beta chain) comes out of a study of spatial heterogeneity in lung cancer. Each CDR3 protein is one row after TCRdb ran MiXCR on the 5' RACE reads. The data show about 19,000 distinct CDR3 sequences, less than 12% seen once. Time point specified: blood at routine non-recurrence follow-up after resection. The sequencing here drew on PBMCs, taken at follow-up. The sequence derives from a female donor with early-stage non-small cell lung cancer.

The CDR3 here is CASSYFTERGYNEQFF. CDR3 DNA sequence: TGTGCCAGCAGTTACTTTACTGAGCGGGGCTACAATGAGCAGTTCTTC. The V gene is TRBV6-5, the J gene TRBJ2-1; 7 bases are a match to TRBD2. The CDR3 is 16 amino acids. In germline, CDR1 is MNHEY, CDR2 SVGAGI. V shed 1 base and J 3 bases; nucleotides not matched to a gene: 6.